This T cell receptor beta chain was sequenced in a study of T cell repertoires in cytomegalovirus infection. As concerns this clonotype: Its antigen is undetermined.

TCRdb passed the reads through MiXCR, listing each CDR3 protein once. The sample carries some 310,000 distinct CDR3 sequences, approximately 25% recorded once. CDR1 and CDR2 (germline): SEHNR, FQNEAQ (reference sequence). The CDR3 is 14 residues long. After removal of 6 bases from V and 6 bases from J, the junction contained 4 bases not matched to a gene. This specimen consisted of cultured PBMCs, obtained from culture after CMV antigen stimulation. This TCR was sampled from a human donor in good health (CMV status not recorded). Some clones in this sample may be carry-over from other donors' samples. The V and J genes are TRBV7-9 and TRBJ2-3; 12 bases match TRBD1. DNA of the CDR3: TGTGCCAGCAGTCGGGACAGGGGGCCGGATACGCAGTATTTT. It yields the protein CASSRDRGPDTQYF.